The clone carrying this T cell receptor (beta chain) was picked up a small number of times. No antigen is known for it. This CDR3 contains 16 residues. Germline CDR1 SNHLY, CDR2 FYNNEI. Trimming shortened V by 7 bases and J by 0 bases, and 18 bases separated the two germline ends. These data are taken from a study of cytotoxic CD8 clonotypes in ibrutinib-treated CLL. The study's findings and limits: Clonality at baseline surpassed age-matched healthy donors and tracked circulating CD8+ T-cell counts. Contraction or stability on treatment characterized the public clonotypes, which were uncommon.

Depths of 1 in 200,000 to 1 in 1 million T cells were the sequencing target. Clones were sequenced by immunoSEQ multiplex PCR, and TCRdb holds only the in-frame ones, with some missing. The table has tens of thousands of clones, nearly 50% seen once. The TCR originated in a human donor with chronic lymphocytic leukemia. This chain links TRBV2 with TRBJ1-2, with D possibly being TRBD1 (6 bases). The sequences come from PBMCs, collected before ibrutinib treatment. The CDR3: CASTPSGGTTNYGYTF. DNA for the CDR3: TGTGCCAGCACCCCCTCTGGGGGGACAACTAACTATGGCTACACCTTC. Filled out from reference TRBV2 and TRBJ1-2, the complete variable domain reads EPEVTQTPSHQVTQMGQEVILRCVPISNHLYFYWYRQILGQKVEFLVSFYNNEISEKSEIFDDQFSVERPDGSNFTLKIRSTKLEDSAMYFCASTPSGGTTNYGYTFGSGTRLTVV.